These T cell receptor beta chains were read from a single sample in a study of identical twins. Each CDR3 protein is one row after TCRdb ran MiXCR on the 5' RACE reads. The sample lists some 250,000 distinct CDR3 sequences, roughly an eighth occurring once. The same specimen was also included in a second study, on yellow fever vaccine responses in identical twins.

The sequencing sample was made of memory (CD45RO+) T cells sorted from blood. Receptor source: a woman between 18 and 29 years old in good health. Both conserved end residues are part of each CDR3. Fields, in order: V gene, J gene, D gene, clone size, CDR3 protein, CDR3 DNA. A D gene is named only where the DNA matches it firmly. Some rows mark clone size as missing; the rest say once, few, many or name a class of expanded clone.

>TRBV12-3/TRBV12-4|TRBJ2-2|-|-
CACCLARGGGLVNTGELFF
TGTGCCTGCTGTTTAGCAAGAGGAGGAGGACTTGTGAACACCGGGGAGCTGTTTTTT
>TRBV12-3/TRBV12-4|TRBJ2-3|-|-
CASSLRSISTDTQYF
TGTGCCAGCAGCCTTAGGTCCATTAGCACAGATACGCAGTATTTT
>TRBV24-1|TRBJ2-2|-|many
CATRSLLESSTGELFF
TGTGCCACCAGAAGCTTGTTAGAGTCGAGCACCGGGGAGCTGTTTTTT
>TRBV7-2|TRBJ1-1|-|few
CASSLVGRPGRAEAFF
TGTGCCAGCAGCTTAGTTGGTCGCCCGGGGCGGGCTGAAGCTTTCTTT
>TRBV25-1|TRBJ1-6|-|-
CASSETGTINSPLHF
TGTGCCAGCAGTGAGACCGGGACCATTAATTCACCCCTCCACTTT
>TRBV27|TRBJ2-7|TRBD1|few
CASSSFLRDREHYEQYF
TGTGCCAGCAGTTCCTTCCTCCGGGACAGGGAACACTACGAGCAGTACTTC
>TRBV7-2|TRBJ2-7|-|-
CASSLVRDSPYEQYF
TGTGCCAGCAGCTTAGTTAGGGACTCACCCTACGAGCAGTACTTC
>TRBV20-1|TRBJ2-7|-|few
CSATVRDYEQYF
TGCAGTGCTACCGTCCGCGATTACGAGCAGTACTTC
>TRBV9|TRBJ2-7|TRBD1|many
CASSVRDSQNGMMGEQYF
TGTGCCAGCAGCGTCAGGGACAGCCAAAATGGGATGATGGGGGAGCAGTACTTC
>TRBV5-1|TRBJ2-3|TRBD1|-
CASKPTGVDTQYF
TGCGCCAGCAAACCTACAGGGGTGGATACGCAGTATTTT
>TRBV2|TRBJ2-4|-|few
CASNRDIQYF
TGTGCCAGCAACCGAGACATTCAGTACTTC
>TRBV7-3|TRBJ1-5|-|many
CASSLTGDQPQHF
TGTGCCAGCAGCTTAACAGGGGATCAGCCCCAGCATTTT
>TRBV24-1|TRBJ2-3|-|few
CATSDSGRDGIDTQYF
TGTGCCACCAGTGACTCTGGACGGGATGGCATAGATACGCAGTATTTT
>TRBV7-2|TRBJ2-1|-|-
CASSSPGGWLRQFF
TGTGCCAGCAGCTCCCCCGGGGGTTGGTTGAGGCAGTTCTTC
>TRBV3-1|TRBJ2-4|-|few
CASSQGGVDIQYF
TGTGCCAGCAGCCAAGGCGGGGTAGACATTCAGTACTTC
>TRBV20-1|TRBJ2-1|-|-
CSALQGGNEQFF
TGCAGTGCCCTTCAGGGGGGCAATGAGCAGTTCTTC
>TRBV20-1|TRBJ1-6|TRBD1|-
CSARGGLPVAPLHF
TGCAGTGCCAGGGGGGGCCTTCCGGTGGCACCCCTCCACTTT
>TRBV19|TRBJ1-6|-|-
CASGVYNSPLHF
TGTGCCAGCGGCGTTTATAATTCACCCCTCCACTTT
>TRBV21-1|TRBJ2-1|-|many
CASSKETQGKREVSSYNEQFF
TGTGCCAGCAGCAAAGAAACGCAGGGCAAGCGGGAGGTCAGTTCCTACAATGAGCAGTTCTTC
>TRBV6-2/TRBV6-3|TRBJ1-6|-|-
CASSYDGGSPLHF
TGTGCCAGCAGTTACGATGGGGGTTCACCCCTCCACTTT
>TRBV5-1|TRBJ2-1|-|-
CASSLETGFTGNEQFF
TGCGCCAGCAGCTTGGAGACAGGTTTCACGGGCAATGAGCAGTTCTTC
>TRBV11-2|TRBJ2-3|TRBD1|-
CASSLYQLRGRDTDTQYF
TGTGCCAGCAGCCTCTACCAATTGAGGGGGCGCGACACAGATACGCAGTATTTT
>TRBV6-1|TRBJ2-7|TRBD2|-
CASSEASGWNEQYF
TGTGCCAGCAGTGAGGCTAGCGGGTGGAACGAGCAGTACTTC
>TRBV11-2|TRBJ1-1|-|few
CASSLNSLGPRIEAFF
TGTGCCAGCAGCTTAAATTCATTAGGACCGCGGATTGAAGCTTTCTTT
>TRBV12-3/TRBV12-4|TRBJ1-6|-|many
CASKGVGTSPLHF
TGTGCCAGCAAGGGAGTGGGGACTTCACCCCTCCACTTT
>TRBV7-2|TRBJ2-1|TRBD2|-
CASSFSGKMGQFF
TGTGCCAGCAGCTTTAGCGGGAAAATGGGGCAGTTCTTC
>TRBV7-8|TRBJ2-7|-|few
CASSLEGQFSYEQYF
TGTGCCAGCAGCTTAGAAGGACAGTTCTCCTACGAGCAGTACTTC
>TRBV11-2|TRBJ1-4|TRBD1|-
CASSPDRGRYEKLFF
TGTGCCAGCAGCCCGGACAGGGGGCGGTATGAAAAACTGTTTTTT
>TRBV24-1|TRBJ2-1|-|-
CATRSGPTYNEQFF
TGTGCCACCAGAAGCGGGCCAACCTACAATGAGCAGTTCTTC
>TRBV24-1|TRBJ2-3|TRBD2|few
CATSGPGLAVSDTQYF
TGTGCCACCAGTGGTCCGGGACTAGCGGTTTCGGATACGCAGTATTTT
>TRBV7-2|TRBJ1-2|-|-
CASSVDPRVYGYTF
TGTGCCAGCAGCGTGGATCCGCGAGTCTATGGCTACACCTTC
>TRBV12-3/TRBV12-4|TRBJ2-7|-|many
CASSLEGSWQYF
TGTGCCAGCAGCCTGGAGGGGTCTTGGCAGTACTTC
>TRBV25-1|TRBJ2-7|TRBD1|few
CASRGQPNEQYF
TGTGCCAGCAGGGGACAGCCCAACGAGCAGTACTTC
>TRBV6-2/TRBV6-3|TRBJ2-7|-|-
CASSYSGRGEPYEQYF
TGTGCCAGCAGTTACTCCGGGCGGGGAGAACCCTACGAGCAGTACTTC
>TRBV7-9|TRBJ2-6|-|few
CASRSSGANVLTF
TGTGCCAGCAGGAGCTCTGGGGCCAACGTCCTGACTTTC
>TRBV9|TRBJ2-5|-|-
CASSVEGMRQETQYF
TGTGCCAGCAGCGTAGAGGGAATGAGGCAAGAGACCCAGTACTTC
>TRBV7-8|TRBJ2-5|-|few
CASSLIELVSGTQYF
TGTGCCAGCAGCTTAATCGAGTTAGTGTCGGGGACCCAGTACTTC
>TRBV2|TRBJ2-3|TRBD1|-
CASRRTGGGGTQYF
TGTGCCAGCAGGAGGACAGGGGGCGGGGGTACGCAGTATTTT
>TRBV4-2|TRBJ2-1|TRBD1|few
CASSQDREQGYEQFF
TGTGCCAGCAGCCAAGATCGGGAACAGGGGTATGAGCAGTTCTTC
>TRBV12-3/TRBV12-4|TRBJ2-3|TRBD2|few
CASSLESGGAVRQYF
TGTGCCAGCAGTTTAGAGAGCGGGGGGGCCGTAAGGCAGTATTTT